This TCR beta chain is from a study of T cells in tumors after PD-1 blockade. Study at large: Patients received pembrolizumab 200 mg every 3 weeks or cemiplimab 350 mg every 2 weeks. On average, peripheral blood gave some 120,000 TCR templates and about 40,000 unique clonotypes.

In the case of this clone: Its antigen remains unidentified.

The CDR3 loop spans 13 amino acids. Germline V CDR1 and CDR2: SQVTM, ANQGSEA. The J segment lost 4 bases and the V segment lost 7 bases, leaving 7 bases of the junction unmatched. Generated by immunoSEQ multiplex PCR, the TCRdb table keeps only in-frame clones and is missing some. The repertoire consists of roughly 47,000 clones, with roughly 79% occurring once and the leading ten covering 15% to 20%. Tumor or blood genomic DNA was sequenced, with inputs of roughly 550 ng to 6,500 ng. Overall study findings and caveats: Some novel exhausted tumor clones appeared in pre-treatment blood, suggesting peripheral recruitment.

Sequenced material: PBMCs, taken before anti-PD-1 treatment. The clonotype originates from a human donor with basal cell carcinoma. The chain couples TRBV29-1 to TRBJ1-5, with 7 positions matching TRBD1. As DNA, the CDR3 is TGCAGCGCCTCGGACAGGCTGAATCAGCCCCAGCATTTT. The encoded protein is CSASDRLNQPQHF.